This is a list of T cell receptor beta chains from one sample in a study of blood T cell repertoires in COVID-19. The repertoire was sequenced with immunoSEQ multiplex PCR; TCRdb's copy has only in-frame clones and lacks some. This table has around 120,000 clones, approximately 92% appearing once. The sample taken for sequencing was peripheral blood. All receptors derive from a woman of 80 years or more with acute or convalescent COVID-19. CDR3s include the opening cysteine and the closing phenylalanine or tryptophan. Each record gives: clone size, D gene, J gene, V gene, CDR3 length, CDR3 DNA, CDR3 protein. A D gene is named only where the DNA matches it firmly. Size is stated for part of the rows, as once, few or many counts, or as a class when the clone is expanded.

>NA|NA|TRBJ1-6|TRBV6-5|15
TGTGCCAGCAGTTACGTGGGACGGGGGAATTCACCCCTCCACTTT
CASSYVGRGNSPLHF
>NA|NA|TRBJ2-6|TRBV5-8|19
TGTGCCAGCAGCGCAGGACAGCAAATTAGGGACTCTGGGGCCAACGTCCTGACTTTC
CASSAGQQIRDSGANVLTF
>NA|TRBD1|TRBJ1-6|TRBV5-1|19
TGCGCCAGCAGCCTCCAGGACAGGGCCTTAAGCTCCTATAATTCACCCCTCCACTTT
CASSLQDRALSSYNSPLHF
>NA|NA|TRBJ1-5|TRBV7-2|13
TGTGCCAGCAGCTTAGCTTATGGCCAGCCCCAGCATTTT
CASSLAYGQPQHF
>NA|NA|TRBJ1-1|TRBV2|13
TGTGCCAGCAGTGGGGAGCTGAACACTGAAGCTTTCTTT
CASSGELNTEAFF
>NA|TRBD2|TRBJ2-2|TRBV28|17
TGTGCCAGCAGTTTGGCGGGACTAGCCTTACTCACCGGGGAGCTGTTTTTT
CASSLAGLALLTGELFF
>few|TRBD1|TRBJ1-2|TRBV28|13
TGTGCCAGCAACAGGGGGCAGGACTATGGCTACACCTTC
CASNRGQDYGYTF
>NA|TRBD1|TRBJ1-3|TRBV28|15
TGTGCCAGCAGGGAGGACAGGCCCTCTGGAAACACCATATATTTT
CASREDRPSGNTIYF
>NA|TRBD1|TRBJ1-2|TRBV18|15
TGTGCCAGCTCACTTCCGACAGGGGCGAACTATGGCTACACCTTC
CASSLPTGANYGYTF
>NA|NA|TRBJ1-2|TRBV18|13
TGTGCCAGCTCACCAGGCCCCAACTATGGCTACACCTTC
CASSPGPNYGYTF
>NA|TRBD2|TRBJ2-5|TRBV6-5|15
TGTGCCAGCATGACTAGCGGGGGGGCAGGGGAGACCCAGTACTTC
CASMTSGGAGETQYF
>NA|TRBD1|TRBJ1-6|TRBV18|14
TGTGCCAGCTCACCAACAGGGGAGATTTCACCCCTCCACTTT
CASSPTGEISPLHF
>NA|NA|TRBJ2-7|TRBV7-6|15
TGTGCCAGCAGCTTAGTTGGGGCAGGTACCTACGAGCAGTACTTC
CASSLVGAGTYEQYF
>NA|NA|TRBJ2-3|TRBV4-2|14
TGTGCCAGCAGCCAAGGGGAGGACACAGATACGCAGTATTTT
CASSQGEDTDTQYF
>NA|TRBD2|TRBJ2-5|TRBV18|17
TGTGCCAGCTCACTTTACCAGGCTAGCGGGGACCAAGAGACCCAGTACTTC
CASSLYQASGDQETQYF
>few|NA|TRBJ2-3|TRBV2|14
TGTGCCAGCAGTGAAGCCAGGGGCTCAGATACGCAGTATTTT
CASSEARGSDTQYF
>NA|NA|TRBJ2-2|TRBV7-6|16
TGTGCCAGCAGCCTATCGCCAACCGGGAACACCGGGGAGCTGTTTTTT
CASSLSPTGNTGELFF
>NA|NA|TRBJ2-7|TRBV18|13
TGTGCCAGCTCAAGGCAGGGTGTGGGCGAGCAGTACTTC
CASSRQGVGEQYF
>NA|NA|TRBJ1-1|TRBV4-3|17
TGCGCCAGCAGCCAGCTCGGAAGGGGTATTGGGAACACTGAAGCTTTCTTT
CASSQLGRGIGNTEAFF
>NA|TRBD2|TRBJ2-3|TRBV19|18
TGTGCCAGTAGTACAGGACTAGCGGGGGCCCCTAGCACAGATACGCAGTATTTT
CASSTGLAGAPSTDTQYF
>NA|TRBD1|TRBJ1-1|TRBV6-2/TRBV6-3|15
TGTGCCAGCAGTTACCTTCTACAGGGGAGAGGTGAAGCTTTCTTT
CASSYLLQGRGEAFF
>NA|NA|TRBJ2-7|TRBV27|16
TGTGCCAGCAGTCTCGCCTGGTCCACAGACTCCTACGAGCAGTACTTC
CASSLAWSTDSYEQYF
>NA|TRBD1|TRBJ2-7|TRBV6-1|17
TGTGCCAGCAGTGAATGGCCCCCGGGACAGGGAACCTACGAGCAGTACTTC
CASSEWPPGQGTYEQYF
>NA|NA|TRBJ1-1|TRBV7-9|13
TGTGCCAGCAGCTTAGCCCCAAACACTGAAGCTTTCTTT
CASSLAPNTEAFF
>NA|TRBD1|TRBJ2-7|TRBV6-5|16
TGTGCCAGCAGTTACCGAGGGACAGACCTGCGTATCGAGCAGTACTTC
CASSYRGTDLRIEQYF
>NA|TRBD1|TRBJ1-6|TRBV5-1|14
TGCGCCAGCAGCTCTGGGACAGATAATTCACCCCTCCACTTT
CASSSGTDNSPLHF
>NA|NA|TRBJ2-2|TRBV3-1/TRBV3-2|14
TGTGCCAGCAGCCAAGGGCAGTTCACCGGGGAGCTGTTTTTT
CASSQGQFTGELFF
>NA|NA|TRBJ2-3|TRBV6-2/TRBV6-3|15
TGTGCCAGCAGTTACCGTGCAGGGAACACAGATACGCAGTATTTT
CASSYRAGNTDTQYF
>few|TRBD1|TRBJ1-1|TRBV3-1/TRBV3-2|15
TGTGCCAGCAGCCGACAGGGCGTAGTAGGGGCTGAAGCTTTCTTT
CASSRQGVVGAEAFF
>NA|TRBD1|TRBJ1-4|TRBV18|15
TGTGCCAGCTCACCGACAGGGGACCGGGGTGAAAAACTGTTTTTT
CASSPTGDRGEKLFF
>NA|TRBD2|TRBJ2-3|TRBV30|15
TGTGCCTGGAGTGGGACTAGCGGGGGCACAGATACGCAGTATTTT
CAWSGTSGGTDTQYF
>NA|TRBD1|TRBJ2-7|TRBV18|16
TGTGCCAGCTCACCCTTAACAGGGGCCGGAGAGTACGAGCAGTACTTC
CASSPLTGAGEYEQYF
>NA|NA|TRBJ1-2|TRBV6-5|14
TGTGCCAGCAACCGACTGATACATGGCAATGGCTACACCTTC
CASNRLIHGNGYTF
>NA|TRBD2|TRBJ2-3|TRBV28|15
TGTGCCAGCCGCGCTAGCGGGGGGCGGGCAGATACGCAGTATTTT
CASRASGGRADTQYF
>NA|TRBD2|TRBJ2-2|TRBV19|17
TGTGCCAGTAGTTTTCTAGCGGGGGGGCCTGACACCGGGGAGCTGTTTTTT
CASSFLAGGPDTGELFF
>NA|TRBD1|TRBJ1-2|TRBV10-3|12
TGTGCCATCAGACAGGGGGACTATGGCTACACCTTC
CAIRQGDYGYTF
>NA|NA|TRBJ1-2|TRBV27|13
TGTGCCAGCAGTGGGGGCAGGTCCTATGGCTACACCTTC
CASSGGRSYGYTF
>NA|TRBD1|TRBJ1-2|TRBV29-1|15
TGCAGCGTTGGTATGGGGACAGGGGGCAACTATGGCTACACCTTC
CSVGMGTGGNYGYTF
>NA|NA|TRBJ2-6|TRBV6-5|14
TGTGCCAGCAGTTGGGAGTCTGGGGCCAACGTCCTGACTTTC
CASSWESGANVLTF
>NA|TRBD1|TRBJ2-7|TRBV18|14
TGTGCCAGCTCACTGGGACAGAGTGCCTACGAGCAGTACTTC
CASSLGQSAYEQYF
>NA|TRBD1|TRBJ1-2|TRBV29-1|14
TGCAGCGTTGTACTGGGGACAGGGGCGGGAGGCTACACCTTC
CSVVLGTGAGGYTF
>NA|NA|TRBJ2-3|TRBV7-8|12
TGTGCCAGCAGCCGGACTCGGGATACGCAGTATTTT
CASSRTRDTQYF
>NA|NA|TRBJ2-1|TRBV5-6|11
TGTGCCAGCAGCTTGAACAGTGAGCAGTTCTTC
CASSLNSEQFF
>NA|NA|TRBJ2-1|TRBV6-4|13
TGTGCCAGCAGCGCGGGACTGTACAATGAGCAGTTCTTC
CASSAGLYNEQFF
>NA|NA|TRBJ1-4|TRBV28|15
TGTGCCAGCAGTTTCATGGGGGGAGGGAGCGAAAAACTGTTTTTT
CASSFMGGGSEKLFF
>NA|TRBD1|TRBJ2-2|TRBV19|18
TGTGCCAGTAGTATGGGGACAGGGGATGCTGTCCGCACCGGGGAGCTGTTTTTT
CASSMGTGDAVRTGELFF
>NA|NA|TRBJ2-1|TRBV7-2|16
TGTGCCAGCAGCTTAGCCGGTCGGGGTCCTTACAATGAGCAGTTCTTC
CASSLAGRGPYNEQFF
>NA|NA|TRBJ2-1|TRBV7-9|13
TGTGCCAGCAGCTCCGGGACAAAAAATGAGCAGTTCTTC
CASSSGTKNEQFF
>once|NA|TRBJ2-5|TRBV9|14
TGTGCCAGCAGCGTCACGGACAGCCAAGAGACCCAGTACTTC
CASSVTDSQETQYF
>NA|TRBD1|TRBJ1-6|TRBV12-3/TRBV12-4|11
TGTGCCAGCAGTTTCGGACAGGGACTCCACTTT
CASSFGQGLHF
>NA|TRBD1|TRBJ2-2|TRBV27|17
TGTGCCAGCAGCCCGACAGGGGGCTGGGCGAACACCGGGGAGCTGTTTTTT
CASSPTGGWANTGELFF
>NA|NA|TRBJ2-7|TRBV7-9|15
TGTGCCAGCAGCTTAGTTAGCTCCGTCCTCTACGAGCAGTACTTC
CASSLVSSVLYEQYF
>NA|NA|TRBJ1-6|TRBV7-9|16
TGTGCCAGCAGCGGTGTTCGGGGGGCTGGGAATTCACCCCTCCACTTT
CASSGVRGAGNSPLHF
>NA|NA|TRBJ1-5|TRBV20-1|13
TGCAGTGCTAGTGGGCAGGGAGGTCAGCCCCAGCATTTT
CSASGQGGQPQHF
>NA|NA|TRBJ1-2|TRBV6-5|14
TGTGCCAGCTCACTCGCCCAGGGATCCTATGGCTACACCTTC
CASSLAQGSYGYTF
>NA|NA|TRBJ2-7|TRBV21-1|15
TGTGCCAGCAGCAACCCCACAGGGACGGTGGCGGAGCAGTACTTC
CASSNPTGTVAEQYF
>NA|NA|TRBJ1-5|TRBV30|13
TGTGCCTGGAGTGTACAAGGAGTCGGACCCCAGCATTTT
CAWSVQGVGPQHF